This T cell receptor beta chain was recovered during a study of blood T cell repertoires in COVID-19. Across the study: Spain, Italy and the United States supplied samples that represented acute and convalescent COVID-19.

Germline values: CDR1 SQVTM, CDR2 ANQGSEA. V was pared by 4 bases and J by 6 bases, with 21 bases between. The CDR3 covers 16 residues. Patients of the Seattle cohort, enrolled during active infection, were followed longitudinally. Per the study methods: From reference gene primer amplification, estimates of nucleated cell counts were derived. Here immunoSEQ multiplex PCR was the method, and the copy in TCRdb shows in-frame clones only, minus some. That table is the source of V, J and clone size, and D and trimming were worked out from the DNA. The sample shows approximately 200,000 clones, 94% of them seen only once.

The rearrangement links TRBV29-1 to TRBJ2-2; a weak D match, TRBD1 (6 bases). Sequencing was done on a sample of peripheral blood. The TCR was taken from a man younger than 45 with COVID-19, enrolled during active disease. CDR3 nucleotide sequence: TGCAGCGTTGTTTTTCTCGGCAGGGGCGGGTCCGGGGAGCTGTTTTTT. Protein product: CSVVFLGRGGSGELFF.